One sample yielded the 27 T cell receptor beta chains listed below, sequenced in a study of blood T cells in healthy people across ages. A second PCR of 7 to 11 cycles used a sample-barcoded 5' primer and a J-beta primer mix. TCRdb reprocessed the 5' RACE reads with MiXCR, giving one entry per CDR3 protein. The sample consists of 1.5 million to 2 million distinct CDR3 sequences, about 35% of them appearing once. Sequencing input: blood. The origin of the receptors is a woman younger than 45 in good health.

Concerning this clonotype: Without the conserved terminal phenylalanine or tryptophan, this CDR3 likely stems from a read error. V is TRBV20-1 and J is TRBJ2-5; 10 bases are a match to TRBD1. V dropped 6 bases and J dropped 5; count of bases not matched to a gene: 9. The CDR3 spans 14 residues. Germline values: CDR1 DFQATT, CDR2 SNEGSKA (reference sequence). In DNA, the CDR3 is TGCAGTGCAAGGACAGGGGGTGGCCTGGAGACCCAGTACGTC. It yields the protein CSARTGGGLETQYV.

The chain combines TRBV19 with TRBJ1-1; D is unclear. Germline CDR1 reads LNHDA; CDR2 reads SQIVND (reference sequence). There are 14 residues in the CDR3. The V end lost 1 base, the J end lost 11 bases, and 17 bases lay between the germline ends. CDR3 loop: CASSIVPPDAYAFF. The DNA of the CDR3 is TGTGCCAGTAGTATAGTACCCCCAGATGCTTATGCTTTCTTT.

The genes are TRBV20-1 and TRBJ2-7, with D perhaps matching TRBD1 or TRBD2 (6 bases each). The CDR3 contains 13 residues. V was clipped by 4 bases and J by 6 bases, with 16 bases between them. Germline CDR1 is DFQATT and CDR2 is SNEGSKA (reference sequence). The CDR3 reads CSAIRGGTGEQYF. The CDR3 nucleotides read TGCAGTGCTATACGAGGGGGGACCGGCGAGCAGTACTTC.

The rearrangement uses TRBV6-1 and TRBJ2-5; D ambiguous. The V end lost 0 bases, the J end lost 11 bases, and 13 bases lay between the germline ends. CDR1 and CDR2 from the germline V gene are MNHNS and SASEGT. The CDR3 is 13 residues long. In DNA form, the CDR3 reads TGTGCCAGCAGTGAAGCGCTTGGGAAGGAGCAGTACTTC. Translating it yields CASSEALGKEQYF.

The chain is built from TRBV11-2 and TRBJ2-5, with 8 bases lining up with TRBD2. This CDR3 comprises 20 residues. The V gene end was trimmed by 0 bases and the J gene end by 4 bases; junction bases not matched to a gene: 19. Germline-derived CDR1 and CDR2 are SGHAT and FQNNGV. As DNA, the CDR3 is TGTGCCAGCAGCTTAGAATGGGGAATAGGCGGGGGGACTTCTAGAGAGACCCAGTACTTC. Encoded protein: CASSLEWGIGGGTSRETQYF.

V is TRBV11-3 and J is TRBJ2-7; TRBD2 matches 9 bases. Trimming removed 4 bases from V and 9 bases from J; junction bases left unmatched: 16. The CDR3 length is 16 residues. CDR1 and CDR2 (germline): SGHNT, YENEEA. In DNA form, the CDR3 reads TGTGCCAGCAGCTCGATCCCAAGCGGGGGGTCGCCTGGGCAGTACTTC. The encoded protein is CASSSIPSGGSPGQYF.

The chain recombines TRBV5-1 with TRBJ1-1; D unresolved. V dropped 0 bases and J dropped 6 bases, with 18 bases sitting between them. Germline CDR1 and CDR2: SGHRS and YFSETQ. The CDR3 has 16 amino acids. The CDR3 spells CASSLEAWTGVPEAFF. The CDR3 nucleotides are TGCGCCAGCAGCTTGGAGGCTTGGACGGGCGTCCCTGAAGCTTTCTTT.

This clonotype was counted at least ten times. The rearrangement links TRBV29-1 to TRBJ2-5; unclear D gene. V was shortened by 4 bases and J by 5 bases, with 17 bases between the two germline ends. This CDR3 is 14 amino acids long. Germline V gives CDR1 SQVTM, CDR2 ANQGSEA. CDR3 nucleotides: TGCAGCGTTGGGGCGATGGCCACGCCCGAGACCCAGTACTTC. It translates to CSVGAMATPETQYF. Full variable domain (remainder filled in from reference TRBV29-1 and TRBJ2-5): SAVISQKPSRDICQRGTSLTIQCQVDSQVTMMFWYRQQPGQSLTLIATANQGSEATYESGFVIDKFPISRPNLTFSTLTVSNMSPEDSSIYLCSVGAMATPETQYFGPGTRLLVL.

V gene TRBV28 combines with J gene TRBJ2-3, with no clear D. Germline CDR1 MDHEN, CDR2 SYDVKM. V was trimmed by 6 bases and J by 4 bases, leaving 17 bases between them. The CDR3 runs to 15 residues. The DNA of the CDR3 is TGTGCCAGCAGCCCCCCGGCTGGCAGCGCAGATACGCAGTATTTT. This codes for CASSPPAGSADTQYF.

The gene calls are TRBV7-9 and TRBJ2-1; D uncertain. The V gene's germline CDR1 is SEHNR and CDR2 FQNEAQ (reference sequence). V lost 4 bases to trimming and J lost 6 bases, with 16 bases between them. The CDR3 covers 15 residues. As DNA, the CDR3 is TGTGCCAGCAGCTCCCCGACGGCCCCGGGCAATGAGCAGTTCTTC. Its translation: CASSSPTAPGNEQFF.

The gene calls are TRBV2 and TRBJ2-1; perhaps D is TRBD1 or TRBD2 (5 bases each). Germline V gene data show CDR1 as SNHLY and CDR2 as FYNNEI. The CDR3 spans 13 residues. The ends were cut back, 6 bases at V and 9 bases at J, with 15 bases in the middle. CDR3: CASSAGRMIEQFF. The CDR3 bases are TGTGCCAGCAGCGCAGGGAGAATGATTGAGCAGTTCTTC.

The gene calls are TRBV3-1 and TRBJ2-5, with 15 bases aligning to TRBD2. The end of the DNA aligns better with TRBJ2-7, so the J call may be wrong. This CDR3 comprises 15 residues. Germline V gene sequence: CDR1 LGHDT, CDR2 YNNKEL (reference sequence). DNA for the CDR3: TGTGCCAGCAGCCGGGGACTAGCGGGGGGCCACGAGCAGTACTTC. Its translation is CASSRGLAGGHEQYF.

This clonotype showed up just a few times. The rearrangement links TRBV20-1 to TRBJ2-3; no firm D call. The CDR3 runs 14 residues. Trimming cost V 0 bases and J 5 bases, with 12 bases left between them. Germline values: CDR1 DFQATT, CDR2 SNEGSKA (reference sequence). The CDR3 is CSARDVTRGDTQYF. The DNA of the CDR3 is TGCAGTGCTAGAGATGTGACCCGTGGAGATACGCAGTATTTT.

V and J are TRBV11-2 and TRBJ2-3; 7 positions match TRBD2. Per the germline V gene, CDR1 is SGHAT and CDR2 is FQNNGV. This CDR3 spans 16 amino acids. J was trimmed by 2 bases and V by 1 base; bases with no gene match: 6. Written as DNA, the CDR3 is TGTGCCAGCAGCTTAGGAGCGGGAACACTCACAGATACGCAGTATTTT. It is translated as CASSLGAGTLTDTQYF.

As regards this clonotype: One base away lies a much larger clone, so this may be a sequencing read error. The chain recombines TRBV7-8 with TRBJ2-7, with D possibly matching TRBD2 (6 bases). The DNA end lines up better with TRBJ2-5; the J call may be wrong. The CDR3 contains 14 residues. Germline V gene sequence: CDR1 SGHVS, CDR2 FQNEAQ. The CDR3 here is CASSLGGGDGTQYF. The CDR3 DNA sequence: TGTGCCAGCAGCTTAGGTGGAGGGGATGGGACCCAGTACTTC.

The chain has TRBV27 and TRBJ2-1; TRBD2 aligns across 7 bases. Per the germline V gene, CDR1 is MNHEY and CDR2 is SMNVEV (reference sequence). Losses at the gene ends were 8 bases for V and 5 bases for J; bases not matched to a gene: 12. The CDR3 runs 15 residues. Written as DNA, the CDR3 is TGTGCCAGCTCTCAACCAGCGGGGCTTAACAATGAGCAGTTCTTC. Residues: CASSQPAGLNNEQFF.

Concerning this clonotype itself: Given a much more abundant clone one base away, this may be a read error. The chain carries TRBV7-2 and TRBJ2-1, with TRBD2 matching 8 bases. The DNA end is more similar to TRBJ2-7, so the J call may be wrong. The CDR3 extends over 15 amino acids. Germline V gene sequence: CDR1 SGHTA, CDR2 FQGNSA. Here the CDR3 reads CVSSLVFSGTFEQYF. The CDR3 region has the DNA TGTGTCAGCAGCTTAGTCTTTAGCGGGACATTCGAGCAGTACTTC.

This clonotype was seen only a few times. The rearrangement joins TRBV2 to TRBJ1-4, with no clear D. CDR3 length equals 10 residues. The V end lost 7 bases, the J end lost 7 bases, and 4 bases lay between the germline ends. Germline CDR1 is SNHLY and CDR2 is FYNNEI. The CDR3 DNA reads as TGTGCCAGCACGGGTGAAAAACTGTTTTTT. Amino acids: CASTGEKLFF. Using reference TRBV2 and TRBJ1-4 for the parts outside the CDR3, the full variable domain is EPEVTQTPSHQVTQMGQEVILRCVPISNHLYFYWYRQILGQKVEFLVSFYNNEISEKSEIFDDQFSVERPDGSNFTLKIRSTKLEDSAMYFCASTGEKLFFGSGTQLSVL.

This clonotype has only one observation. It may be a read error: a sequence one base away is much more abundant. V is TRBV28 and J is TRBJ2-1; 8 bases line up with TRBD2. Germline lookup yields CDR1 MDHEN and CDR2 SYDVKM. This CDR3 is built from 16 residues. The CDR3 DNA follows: TGTGCCAGCAGCCGACTAGCGCTGAGCTCCTACAATAAGCAGTTCTTC. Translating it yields CASSRLALSSYNKQFF.

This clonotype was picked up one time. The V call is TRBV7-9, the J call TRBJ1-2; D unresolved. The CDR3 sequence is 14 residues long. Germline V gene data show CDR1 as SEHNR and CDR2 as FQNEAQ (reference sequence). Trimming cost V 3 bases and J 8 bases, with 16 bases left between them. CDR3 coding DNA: TGTGCCAGCAGCTTCCCCCTAGAATCGAGCGGCTACACCTTC. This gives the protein CASSFPLESSGYTF. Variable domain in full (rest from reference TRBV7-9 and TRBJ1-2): DTGVSQNPRHKITKRGQNVTFRCDPISEHNRLYWYRQTLGQGPEFLTYFQNEAQLEKSRLLSDRFSAERPKGSFSTLEIQRTEQGDSAMYLCASSFPLESSGYTFGSGTRLTVV.

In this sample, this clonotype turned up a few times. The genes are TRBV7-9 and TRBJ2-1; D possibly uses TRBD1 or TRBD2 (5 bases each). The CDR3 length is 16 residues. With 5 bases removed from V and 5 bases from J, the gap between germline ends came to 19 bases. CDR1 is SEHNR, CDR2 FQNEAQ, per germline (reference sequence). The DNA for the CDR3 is TGTGCCAGCAGCGAAACCATGAGGGACGGGAACAATGAGCAGTTCTTC. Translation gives CASSETMRDGNNEQFF.

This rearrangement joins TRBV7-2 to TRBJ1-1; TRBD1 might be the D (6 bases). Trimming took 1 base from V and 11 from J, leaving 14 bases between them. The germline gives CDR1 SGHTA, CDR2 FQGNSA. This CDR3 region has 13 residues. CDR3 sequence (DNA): TGTGCCAGCAGCTTAGGGACAGTCGGGGACGCTTTCTTT. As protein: CASSLGTVGDAFF.

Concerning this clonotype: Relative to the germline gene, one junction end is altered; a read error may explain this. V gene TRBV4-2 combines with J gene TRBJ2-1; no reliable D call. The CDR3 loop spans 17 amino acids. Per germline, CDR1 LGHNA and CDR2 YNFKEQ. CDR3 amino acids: CASSQPRRLYTYNERFF. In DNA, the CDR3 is TGTGCCAGCAGCCAGCCGCGCCGACTCTACACCTACAATGAGCGGTTCTTC.

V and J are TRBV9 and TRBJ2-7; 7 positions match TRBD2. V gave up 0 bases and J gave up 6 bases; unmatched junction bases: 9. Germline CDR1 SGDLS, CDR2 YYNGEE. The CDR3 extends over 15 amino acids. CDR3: CASSVARGSPTEQYF. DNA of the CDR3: TGTGCCAGCAGCGTAGCTCGCGGGAGTCCAACCGAGCAGTACTTC.

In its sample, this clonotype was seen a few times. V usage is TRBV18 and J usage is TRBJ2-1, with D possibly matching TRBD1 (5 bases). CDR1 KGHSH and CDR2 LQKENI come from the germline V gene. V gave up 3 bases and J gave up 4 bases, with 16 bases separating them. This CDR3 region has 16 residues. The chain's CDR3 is CASSPGLSDRYNEQFF. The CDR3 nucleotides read TGTGCCAGCTCACCTGGCCTTTCTGACAGATACAATGAGCAGTTCTTC.

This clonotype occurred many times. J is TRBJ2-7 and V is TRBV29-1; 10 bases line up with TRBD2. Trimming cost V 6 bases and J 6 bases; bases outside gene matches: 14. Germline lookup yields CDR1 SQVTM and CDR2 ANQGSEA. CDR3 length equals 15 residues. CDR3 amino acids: CSVAGLAGVVSEQYF. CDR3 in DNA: TGCAGCGTCGCCGGGCTAGCGGGAGTTGTCTCCGAGCAGTACTTC.

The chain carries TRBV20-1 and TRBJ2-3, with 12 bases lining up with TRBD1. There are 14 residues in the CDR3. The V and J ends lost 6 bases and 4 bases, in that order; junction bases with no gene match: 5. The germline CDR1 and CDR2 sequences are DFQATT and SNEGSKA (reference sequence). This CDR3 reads CSAGDRGRSDTQYF. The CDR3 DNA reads TGCAGTGCCGGGGACAGGGGGCGATCAGATACGCAGTATTTT.